This section outlines one TCR beta chain sequence together with its context. Both 60 Vbeta primers and 13 Jbeta primers went into the PCR. Assay used: immunoSEQ multiplex PCR; TCRdb lists only in-frame clones, some missing. The data contain over 50,000 clones, roughly 90% of them singletons. Germline CDR1 SEHNR, CDR2 FQNEAQ (reference sequence). V was trimmed by 3 bases and J by 1 base, leaving 6 bases between them. The CDR3 runs to 14 residues. These data are taken from a study of cytomegalovirus exposure and HLA in healthy donors. The V and J genes are TRBV7-9 and TRBJ2-2, with a weak D call TRBD2 (5 bases). The sequenced material came from PBMCs. The clonotype originates from a man under 40 in good health and CMV-seropositive. The CDR3 bases are TGTGCCAGCAGCTTGAGGGTGAACACCGGGGAGCTGTTTTTT. Protein product: CASSLRVNTGELFF. The full variable domain, its missing parts supplied by reference TRBV7-9 and TRBJ2-2, is DTGVSQNPRHKITKRGQNVTFRCDPISEHNRLYWYRQTLGQGPEFLTYFQNEAQLEKSRLLSDRFSAERPKGSFSTLEIQRTEQGDSAMYLCASSLRVNTGELFFGEGSRLTVL.